The entry that follows covers one T cell receptor (beta chain) sequence. The CDR3 has 16 amino acids. Looked up from germline, CDR1 is MNHNS and CDR2 is SASEGT. TCR beta cDNA was made by 5'RACE template switching with UMIs. TCRdb re-called the 5' RACE reads and gives one entry per CDR3 protein, without DNA. The listing contains 120,000 to 150,000 distinct CDR3 sequences. This record belongs to a study of T cells expressing NK-cell markers. The V gene is TRBV6-1, the J gene TRBJ1-1; with no DNA, the TCRdb D assignment of TRBD1 cannot be verified. Sequenced sample: blood T cells: a sorted CD56 or NKG2C T cell subset, CD4+ or CD8+ T cells, or bulk PBMC T cells (not recorded which). The receptor was derived from a man aged 18 to 29 in good health. The CDR3 region is CASSGPGQGAFTEAFF.